The 14 T cell receptor beta chains reported below all come from one sample, sequenced in a study of cytomegalovirus exposure and HLA in healthy donors. Primers: 60 Vbeta forward and 13 Jbeta reverse. Data came from immunoSEQ multiplex PCR; TCRdb stores just in-frame clones and leaves some out. The data hold 150,000 to 200,000 clones, with 75% to 85% observed a single time. Sequencing input: PBMCs. The receptors shown here come from a woman aged 60 to 75 in good health and CMV-seropositive.

The rearrangement links TRBV9 to TRBJ2-7, with 11 bases identical to TRBD1. This CDR3 is built from 15 residues. J gave up 2 bases and V 0 bases, and 1 base lay outside the gene matches. Germline CDR1 and CDR2: SGDLS and YYNGEE. The DNA for the CDR3 is TGTGCCAGCAGCGTAGCGGGACAGGGGGCCTACGAGCAGTACTTC. Encoded protein: CASSVAGQGAYEQYF.

The chain joins TRBV7-6 to TRBJ2-7; 10 bases are shared with TRBD2. Looked up from germline, CDR1 is SGHVS and CDR2 is FNYEAQ. The CDR3 is 14 residues long. Trimming at V came to 8 bases and at J to 0 bases, leaving 4 bases not matched to a gene. As DNA, the CDR3 is TGTGCCAGCCTAAGGACTAGCGGCTCCTACGAGCAGTACTTC. This encodes CASLRTSGSYEQYF.

The chain is built from TRBV7-6 and TRBJ2-3; 8 nucleotides align to TRBD1. Unmatched junction bases numbered 4, after V lost 5 bases and J lost 0 bases. The V gene's germline CDR1 is SGHVS and CDR2 FNYEAQ. This CDR3 contains 15 residues. This CDR3 reads CASSLRQGSTDTQYF. CDR3 bases: TGTGCCAGCAGCCTACGACAGGGGAGCACAGATACGCAGTATTTT.

The chain carries TRBV19 and TRBJ1-2, with 9 bases aligning to TRBD1. CDR1 and CDR2 from the germline V gene are LNHDA and SQIVND (reference sequence). The length of the CDR3 is 13 residues. The CDR3 nucleotides are TGTGCTGCAGGCCGGGACAGGGTCTATGGCTACACCTTC. Encoded protein: CAAGRDRVYGYTF.

The chain links TRBV7-2 to TRBJ1-4; D may be TRBD1 (5 bases). With 5 bases removed from V and 7 bases from J, the gap between germline ends came to 17 bases. The CDR3 runs to 15 residues. Germline assignment: CDR1 SGHTA and CDR2 FQGNSA. The CDR3 region has the DNA TGTGCCAGCAGCCCATGGGGGGGAAGGGCTGAAAAACTGTTTTTT. Translating gives CASSPWGGRAEKLFF.

This clone was detected a few times. The CDR3 sequence is CASSLSTGDSGNTIYF. The CDR3 DNA is TGTGCCAGCTCACTATCGACAGGAGACTCTGGAAACACCATATATTTT. This chain joins TRBV18 and TRBJ1-3; D might be TRBD1 (6 bases). This CDR3 is 16 amino acids long. V was clipped by 4 bases and J by 0 bases, with 13 bases between them. The germline V gene encodes CDR1 KGHSH and CDR2 LQKENI.

Of note for this clone: One junction end does not reproduce the germline sequence, and a read error may be involved. The same CDR3 arises from other DNA sequences in this sample as well. The V call is TRBV7-7, the J call TRBJ2-1; D may be TRBD1 (6 bases). This CDR3 has 13 residues. Germline V CDR1 and CDR2: SSHAT, FNYEAQ (reference sequence). CDR3 nucleotides: TGTGCTAGCAGCCTGGACAGCTACAATGAGCAGTTCTTC. This translates into CASSLDSYNEQFF.

V usage is TRBV29-1 and J usage is TRBJ2-7, with TRBD1 matching over 7 bases. CDR1 is SQVTM, CDR2 ANQGSEA, per germline. V dropped 3 bases and J dropped 2; count of bases not matched to a gene: 13. CDR3 size: 16 residues. The CDR3 region is CSVEGVGTAPPYEQYF. DNA for the CDR3: TGCAGCGTTGAGGGGGTAGGGACAGCCCCCCCCTACGAGCAGTACTTC.

With regard to this clone: An end of the junction does not agree with germline; a read error may underlie this. The V gene is TRBV4-2, the J gene TRBJ2-5; unclear D gene. There are 13 residues in the CDR3. Looked up from germline, CDR1 is LGHNA and CDR2 is YNFKEQ. CDR3 residues: CVSSPPSRETQYF. The CDR3 nucleotides read TGTGTCAGCAGCCCCCCGTCGCGGGAGACCCAGTACTTC.

The chain is built from TRBV14 and TRBJ1-6; D not certain. V was cut by 1 base and J by 7 bases, with 8 bases left in between. Germline values: CDR1 SGHDN, CDR2 FVKESK. The CDR3 sequence is 14 residues long. DNA for the CDR3: TGTGCCAGCAGCCAAGTTGTTAGCAATTCACCCCTCCACTTT. Protein product: CASSQVVSNSPLHF.

J is TRBJ1-1 and V is TRBV21-1. TRBV21-1 is marked as a pseudogene. The CDR3 is 14 amino acids. The CDR3 DNA follows: TGTGCCAGCAGCCACCGGCGGCAGAACACTGAAGCTTTCTTT. Its translation: CASSHRRQNTEAFF.

The CDR3 spells CASSATSGGSGYF. In nucleotides, the CDR3 is TGTGCCAGCAGCGCGACTAGCGGGGGATCCGGATACTTC. V gene TRBV6-6 combines with J gene TRBJ2-7, with TRBD2 identical over 12 bases. The CDR3 extends over 13 amino acids. Germline CDR1 MNHNY, CDR2 SVGAGI (reference sequence). Trimming at V came to 6 bases and at J to 13 bases, leaving 10 bases not matched to a gene.

The rearrangement links TRBV4-2 to TRBJ2-3; TRBD2 agrees at 7 bases. The V and J ends lost 0 bases and 2 bases, in that order; junction bases with no gene match: 8. The germline V gene has CDR1 LGHNA and CDR2 YNFKEQ. This CDR3 is built from 17 residues. CDR3 sequence (DNA): TGTGCCAGCAGCCAAGATTTGGCTAGCGGAAACACAGATACGCAGTATTTT. Residues: CASSQDLASGNTDTQYF.

The rearrangement joins TRBV5-1 to TRBJ2-3, with TRBD1 identical over 7 bases. The CDR3 extends over 15 amino acids. CDR1 SGHRS and CDR2 YFSETQ come from the germline V gene. V shed 5 bases, J shed 3 bases, and the junction held 9 bases outside the gene matches. The CDR3 coding sequence is TGCGCCAGCAGTCCCGGACAGGCGGAGACAGATACGCAGTATTTT. Its translation is CASSPGQAETDTQYF.